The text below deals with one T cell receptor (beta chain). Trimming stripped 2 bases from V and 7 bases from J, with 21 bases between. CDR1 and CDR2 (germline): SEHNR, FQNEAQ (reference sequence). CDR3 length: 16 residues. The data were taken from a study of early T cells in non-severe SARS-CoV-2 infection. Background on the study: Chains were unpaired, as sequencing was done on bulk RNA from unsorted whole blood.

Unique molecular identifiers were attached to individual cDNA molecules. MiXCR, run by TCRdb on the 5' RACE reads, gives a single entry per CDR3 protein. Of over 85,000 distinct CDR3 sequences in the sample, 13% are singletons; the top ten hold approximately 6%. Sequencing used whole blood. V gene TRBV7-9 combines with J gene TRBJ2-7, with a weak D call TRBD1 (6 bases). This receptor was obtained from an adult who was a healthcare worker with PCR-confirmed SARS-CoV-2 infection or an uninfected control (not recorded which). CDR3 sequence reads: CASSLLQGLGIEEQYF. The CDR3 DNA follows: TGTGCCAGCAGCTTATTACAGGGTCTAGGGATTGAGGAGCAGTACTTC.